This T cell receptor beta chain was sequenced during a study of CD4 T cells in relation to SARS-CoV-2 and coronaviruses. V was cut by 0 bases and J by 9 bases, with 9 bases left in between. The CDR3 totals 13 residues. Germline lookup yields CDR1 ENHRY and CDR2 SYGVKD. Here immunoSEQ multiplex PCR was the method, and the copy in TCRdb shows in-frame clones only, minus some. The sample includes 18,000 or so clones, 65% to 75% of them seen just once. Worth noting for this clone: Its antigen is currently unknown.

CD4+ T cells from unexposed donors were obtained before the COVID-19 pandemic (2011-2018). The cells were cultured for 10 days before CD4+ T cells were isolated. The specimen sequenced was CD4+ T cells from PBMCs, cultured in vitro. This sequence originates from a human donor in good health. The genes are TRBV10-3 and TRBJ2-1; D remains unclear. The CDR3 loop is CAISESIGSEQFF. The CDR3 coding sequence is TGTGCCATCAGTGAGTCGATTGGCTCTGAGCAGTTCTTC.